This T cell receptor (beta chain) was captured by sequencing in a study of T cell clonality in common variable immunodeficiency. The method was immunoSEQ multiplex PCR; TCRdb's version includes in-frame clones alone and lacks a portion of them. Observed are more than 20,000 clones, no singletons, with the top ten taking approximately 3.9%. Study-wide results and caveats: Fewer deletions and N-nucleotide insertions were reportedly seen in common variable immunodeficiency TCR beta sequences.

This clone was picked up a small number of times. The target antigen is unknown. The CVID group had around 15 females and 25 to 30 males, mean age 40. This TCR was recovered from a human donor with common variable immunodeficiency. The sequenced material came from peripheral blood mononuclear cells.

The CDR3 sequence is CASRDRTSGSYEQYF. The CDR3 DNA, read in part, is TGCGCCAGCAGAGATCGGACTAGCGGCTCCTACGAG. The rearrangement uses TRBV5-1 and TRBJ2-7; 10 bases are shared with TRBD2. The read finishes 3 residues shy of the CDR3 end, and the germline J gene is used to complete it. The CDR3 is made up of 15 amino acids. Trimming took 5 bases from V and 0 from J; bases not matched to a gene: 5. Germline V CDR1 and CDR2: SGHRS, YFSETQ.